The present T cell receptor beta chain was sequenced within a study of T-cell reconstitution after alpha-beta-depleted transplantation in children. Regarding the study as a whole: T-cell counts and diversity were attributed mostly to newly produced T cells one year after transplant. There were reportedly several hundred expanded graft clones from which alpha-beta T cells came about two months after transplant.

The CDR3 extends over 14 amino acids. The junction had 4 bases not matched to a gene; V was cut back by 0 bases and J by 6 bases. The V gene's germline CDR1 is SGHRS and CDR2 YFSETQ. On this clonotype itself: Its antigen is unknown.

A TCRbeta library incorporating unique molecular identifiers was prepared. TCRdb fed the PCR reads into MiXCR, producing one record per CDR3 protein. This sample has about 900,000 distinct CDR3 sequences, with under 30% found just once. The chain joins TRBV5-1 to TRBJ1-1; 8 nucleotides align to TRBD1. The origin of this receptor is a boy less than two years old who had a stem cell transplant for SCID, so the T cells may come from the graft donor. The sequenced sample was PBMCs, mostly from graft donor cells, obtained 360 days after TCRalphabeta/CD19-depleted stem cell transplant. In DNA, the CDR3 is TGCGCCAGCAGCTTGGTGCAGGGGGCAGCTGAAGCTTTCTTT. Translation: CASSLVQGAAEAFF.